This is a list of T cell receptor beta chains from one sample in a study of T cells in Graves' hyperthyroidism and ophthalmopathy. In TCRdb, the multiplex PCR reads were re-called with MiXCR into one record per CDR3 protein. There are some 600,000 distinct CDR3 sequences in the sample; approximately 15% occur only once, and about 5.8% lies in the top ten. Sequenced: blood. These TCRs come from a woman aged 25 to 39 with Graves' hyperthyroidism that later progressed to Graves' ophthalmopathy. CDR3s include the opening cysteine and the closing phenylalanine or tryptophan. D genes are given only for firm matches. Size is omitted from some rows. Given values are once, few, many or a class for expanded clones.

d_gene	abundance	v_gene	j_gene	CDR3aa	CDR3nt
TRBD2	few	TRBV3-1	TRBJ2-5	CASSQDPPMGGRLETQYF	TGTGCCAGCAGCCAAGATCCACCCATGGGCGGGAGATTGGAGACCCAGTACTTC
TRBD1	-	TRBV29-1	TRBJ2-1	CSARTGGSYNEQFF	TGCAGCGCTCGGACAGGGGGCTCCTACAATGAGCAGTTCTTC
TRBD1	-	TRBV11-1	TRBJ2-5	CASTGTAQETQYF	TGTGCCAGCACCGGGACAGCCCAAGAGACCCAGTACTTC
-	many	TRBV30	TRBJ2-3	CAGATPGALVTQYF	TGTGCCGGGGCAACGCCGGGAGCCTTGGTTACGCAGTATTTT
TRBD1	many	TRBV20-1	TRBJ1-3	CSARTRGHSGNTIYF	TGCAGTGCTAGGACCAGGGGGCACTCTGGAAACACCATATATTTT
-	many	TRBV6-2/TRBV6-3	TRBJ2-2	CASRGSPNTGELFF	TGTGCCAGCAGGGGTAGCCCGAACACCGGGGAGCTGTTTTTT
-	few	TRBV6-1	TRBJ2-1	CASEKGGNRYNEQFF	TGTGCCAGCGAAAAAGGAGGGAACAGATACAATGAGCAGTTCTTC
TRBD1	few	TRBV9	TRBJ2-7	CASSVGQADYEQYF	TGTGCCAGCAGCGTGGGACAGGCGGACTACGAGCAGTACTTC
TRBD2	many	TRBV7-2	TRBJ2-1	CASSLVAGGSEQFF	TGTGCCAGCAGCTTAGTTGCGGGAGGTTCTGAGCAGTTCTTC
TRBD1	few	TRBV19	TRBJ2-7	CASSTLRDRGTYEQYF	TGTGCCAGTAGTACCCTCCGGGACAGGGGGACCTACGAGCAGTACTTC
TRBD2	many	TRBV7-9	TRBJ2-1	CASSLFRLGRSGNNEQFF	TGTGCCAGCAGCTTATTCCGCCTCGGTAGGAGCGGGAACAATGAGCAGTTCTTC